This T cell receptor (beta chain) is from a study of blood T cell repertoires in COVID-19. Background on the study: Acute and convalescent COVID-19 specimens originated in the United States, Italy and Spain. T cells, B-cell-depleted T cells, or PBMCs provided the cDNA or gDNA that served as material.

Produced via immunoSEQ multiplex PCR; TCRdb's table is partial and in-frame only. The top ten clones hold approximately 2.9% of a sample with about 300,000 clones, roughly 89% of them seen once. Exposed participants encountered a COVID-19 case during the 2 weeks preceding study entry. The clonotype was recovered from a woman in her forties or fifties who had been exposed to COVID-19. The sequenced sample was PBMCs or T cells enriched from blood (not recorded which).

The CDR3 bases are TGTGCCAGCAGCCAACGGGGGGGGCCGAAGTCAGATACGCAGTATTTT. Encoded protein: CASSQRGGPKSDTQYF. The chain has TRBV3-1 (or the pseudogene TRBV3-2) and TRBJ2-3; 8 bases agree with TRBD2. The V gene's germline CDR1 is LGHDT and CDR2 YNNKEL (reference sequence). Trimming took 2 bases from V and 4 from J; bases not matched to a gene: 8. This CDR3 region has 16 residues.